The clone carrying this TCR beta chain was recorded at least ten times. This CDR3 has 14 amino acids. V was cut by 1 base and J by 2 bases, with 9 bases left in between. Germline V gene sequence: CDR1 SGHAT, CDR2 FQNNGV. In Seattle, patients joined the study during active infection and were tracked longitudinally. This entry is derived from a study of blood T cell repertoires in COVID-19. Study-level background: Acute-phase and convalescent COVID-19 samples originated in the United States, Italy and Spain. PBMCs, B-cell-depleted T cells, or T cells provided the cDNA or gDNA that made up the material.

Under the authors' procedure: Amplifying reference gene primers gave estimates of nucleated cell counts. The protocol was immunoSEQ multiplex PCR, while the TCRdb copy is restricted to in-frame clones and leaves out a portion. The D gene and trimming were derived from the DNA, and the V and J assignments and clone size from that table. The sample carries 200,000 to 250,000 clones, more than 70% recorded once. This chain joins TRBV11-2 and TRBJ2-7; TRBD1 is a possible D gene (6 bases). Material: peripheral blood. This TCR came from a woman between 25 and 40 years old with COVID-19, enrolled during active disease. This chain's CDR3 is CASSLAQGPYEQYV. The DNA for the CDR3 is TGTGCCAGCAGCTTAGCACAGGGACCCTACGAGCAGTACGTC.